These 19 T cell receptor beta chains came from one sample sequenced in a study of breast tumors, draining lymph nodes, adjacent tissues. TCRdb re-derived calls from the multiplex PCR reads in MiXCR, one entry per CDR3 protein. The profile shows approximately 230,000 distinct CDR3 sequences, under 40% of them singletons. Samples came from axillary lymph nodes draining the breast cancer. Sequenced input: axillary lymph node tissue. The receptors come from a female donor with breast cancer. Some clones in this sample may be carry-over from other donors' samples.

This clonotype was found many times. V usage is TRBV19 and J usage is TRBJ2-1; 9 positions agree with TRBD1. The germline gives CDR1 LNHDA, CDR2 SQIVND (reference sequence). The CDR3 covers 14 residues. V lost 9 bases to trimming and J lost 8 bases; unmatched junction nucleotides: 11. The DNA for the CDR3 is TGTGCCAGCTCTCGCGGACAGGGGCTCTATGAGCAGTTCTTC. Amino acid sequence: CASSRGQGLYEQFF.

This clonotype came up a few times. The V and J genes are TRBV6-6 and TRBJ2-1, with 13 bases aligning to TRBD2. Trimming removed 5 bases from V and 0 bases from J; junction bases left unmatched: 7. This CDR3 spans 18 amino acids. Germline CDR1 is MNHNY and CDR2 is SVGAGI (reference sequence). CDR3 protein: CASSAGLAGLSSYNEQFF. CDR3 DNA: TGTGCCAGCAGTGCGGGACTAGCGGGGCTTAGCTCCTACAATGAGCAGTTCTTC.

This clonotype was seen repeatedly, ten times or more. The V gene is TRBV5-1, the J gene TRBJ1-4, with D unclear. Germline V gives CDR1 SGHRS, CDR2 YFSETQ. V was pared by 0 bases and J by 8 bases, with 11 bases between. The length of the CDR3 is 14 residues. The DNA of the CDR3 is TGCGCCAGCAGCTTGGTTAATGGGGAGGAAAAACTGTTTTTT. It is translated as CASSLVNGEEKLFF.

This clonotype was seen ten or more times. The J gene is TRBJ1-6, the V gene TRBV5-6, with TRBD1 matching 7 bases. This CDR3 has 16 residues. The germline CDR1 and CDR2 sequences are SGHDT and YYEEEE. V was pared by 4 bases and J by 7 bases, with 11 bases of the junction left unmatched. CDR3 in amino acids: CASSGGKQGLNSPLHF. CDR3 bases: TGTGCCAGCAGCGGGGGGAAACAGGGGTTAAATTCACCCCTCCACTTT.

This clonotype was counted at least ten times. The chain recombines TRBV20-1 with TRBJ2-5; weak D call: TRBD2 (5 bases). The CDR3 length is 12 residues. The germline gives CDR1 DFQATT, CDR2 SNEGSKA (reference sequence). V was shortened by 0 bases and J by 7 bases, with 9 bases between the two germline ends. The CDR3, as DNA: TGCAGTGCTAGAGAGGGGAGCGGGACCCAGTACTTC. It is translated as CSAREGSGTQYF.

The sample holds many counts of this clonotype. The chain has TRBV11-2 and TRBJ2-1, with 7 bases aligning to TRBD1. Germline V gene sequence: CDR1 SGHAT, CDR2 FQNNGV. J was trimmed by 7 bases and V by 5 bases; bases with no gene match: 5. This CDR3 has 13 residues. The CDR3 here is CASSLQDRNEQFF. CDR3 sequence (DNA): TGTGCCAGCAGCCTACAGGACAGGAATGAGCAGTTCTTC.

On this clonotype itself: A much bigger clone sits one base away, suggesting this may be a read error. The V and J genes are TRBV3-1 and TRBJ2-7; no reliable D call. Germline V gives CDR1 LGHDT, CDR2 YNNKEL (reference sequence). The CDR3 contains 13 residues. CDR3 nucleotides: TGTGCCAGCAGCCAGGACCTATACTACGATCAGTACTTC. Translation: CASSQDLYYDQYF.

This clonotype was observed a few times. The V call is TRBV5-1, the J call TRBJ2-5; D gene unclear. Germline CDR1 is SGHRS and CDR2 is YFSETQ. CDR3 length: 13 amino acids. V was shortened by 0 bases and J by 4 bases, with 7 bases between the two germline ends. The DNA of the CDR3 is TGCGCCAGCAGCTTGGGACCTGCAGAGACCCAGTACTTC. Encoded protein: CASSLGPAETQYF. Looking up the rest from reference TRBV5-1 and TRBJ2-5 gives the full variable domain: KAGVTQTPRYLIKTRGQQVTLSCSPISGHRSVSWYQQTPGQGLQFLFEYFSETQRNKGNFPGRFSGRQFSNSRSEMNVSTLELGDSALYLCASSLGPAETQYFGPGTRLLVL.

This clonotype came up many times. The V gene is TRBV2, the J gene TRBJ2-3; a weak D match, TRBD1 (6 bases). Trimming removed 3 bases at V and 2 bases at J, with 12 bases between. The CDR3 is 15 amino acids. CDR1 and CDR2 (germline): SNHLY, FYNNEI. CDR3 bases: TGTGCCAGCAGTGATACAGGGCGGGTCACAGATACGCAGTATTTT. Protein product: CASSDTGRVTDTQYF.

This clonotype was recorded many times. The chain employs TRBV7-2 and TRBJ2-1; no firm D call. Trimming cost V 5 bases and J 0 bases, with 17 bases left between them. There are 17 residues in the CDR3. Germline-derived CDR1 and CDR2 are SGHTA and FQGNSA. As DNA, the CDR3 is TGTGCCAGCAGCAATCAGGTTTCCTTCAGCTCCTACAATGAGCAGTTCTTC. Amino acid sequence: CASSNQVSFSSYNEQFF.

The chain combines TRBV6-6 with TRBJ2-6, with 7 nucleotides matching TRBD1. The germline V gene has CDR1 MNHNY and CDR2 SVGAGI (reference sequence). The CDR3 spans 22 residues. V gave up 5 bases and J gave up 3 bases; unmatched junction bases: 25. The CDR3: CASSAEDWGTGALGFGANVLTF. CDR3 nucleotide sequence: TGTGCCAGCAGTGCTGAAGATTGGGGCACAGGGGCTCTGGGCTTTGGGGCCAACGTCCTGACTTTC.

This clonotype was detected many times. This rearrangement joins TRBV20-1 to TRBJ2-1; D is perhaps TRBD2 (5 bases). V lost 5 bases and J lost 0, with 14 bases in between. This CDR3 is built from 15 residues. CDR1 DFQATT and CDR2 SNEGSKA come from the germline V gene (reference sequence). The CDR3 region is CSAPSAASSYNEQFF. The CDR3 DNA reads as TGCAGTGCTCCTTCAGCGGCCAGCTCCTACAATGAGCAGTTCTTC.

This chain connects TRBV20-1 to TRBJ2-3; 8 bases agree with TRBD1. This CDR3 has 16 residues. V shed 6 bases, J shed 2 bases, and the junction held 13 bases outside the gene matches. From germline, CDR1 is DFQATT and CDR2 SNEGSKA (reference sequence). For the CDR3, the DNA is TGCAGTGCCAGCAACCCCCGGGACAGGACCACAGATACGCAGTATTTT. Encoded protein: CSASNPRDRTTDTQYF.

This chain joins TRBV20-1 and TRBJ2-5; TRBD2 agrees at 12 bases. The CDR3 extends over 14 amino acids. V trimming: 6 bases; J trimming: 7 bases; junction bases outside the gene matches: 9. Germline V CDR1 and CDR2: DFQATT, SNEGSKA (reference sequence). The CDR3 region is CSADGLAGKATQYF. The CDR3 DNA reads as TGCAGTGCCGACGGACTAGCGGGGAAAGCGACCCAGTACTTC.

This clonotype has ten or more counts. Here the CDR3 DNA reads TGTGCCAGCGGAAGGGGGCCTGGTCAGCCCCAGCATTTT. Its protein is CASGRGPGQPQHF. This sequence joins TRBV9 and TRBJ1-5; TRBD1 agrees at 7 bases. J gave up 6 bases and V 7 bases, and 7 bases lay outside the gene matches. This CDR3 region has 13 residues. Germline V gene data show CDR1 as SGDLS and CDR2 as YYNGEE. Based on the CDR3 plus reference TRBV9 and TRBJ1-5, the full variable domain is DSGVTQTPKHLITATGQRVTLRCSPRSGDLSVYWYQQSLDQGLQFLIQYYNGEERAKGNILERFSAQQFPDLHSELNLSSLELGDSALYFCASGRGPGQPQHFGDGTRLSIL.

The sample holds many counts of this clonotype. This chain links TRBV30 with TRBJ1-6, with TRBD1 matching over 7 bases. This CDR3 spans 15 amino acids. The ends lost 1 base at V and 0 bases at J; junction bases unmatched: 0. Germline-derived CDR1 and CDR2 are GTSNPN and SVGIG (reference sequence). Here the CDR3 DNA reads TGTGCCTGGAGTGACAGGGGCTCCTATAATTCACCCCTCCACTTT. Protein sequence: CAWSDRGSYNSPLHF.

This clonotype was counted many times. The chain combines TRBV6-6 with TRBJ2-3, with D tentatively TRBD1 (5 bases). The CDR3 is made up of 12 amino acids. Trimming took 2 bases from V and 7 from J, leaving 7 bases between them. The germline V gene has CDR1 MNHNY and CDR2 SVGAGI (reference sequence). CDR3 coding DNA: TGTGCCAGCAGTTACGTGGACAATACGCAGTATTTT. Translation: CASSYVDNTQYF.

This clonotype was detected many times. The CDR3: CASSTPGLTYEQYF. In nucleotides, the CDR3 is TGTGCCAGTAGTACCCCGGGACTAACCTACGAGCAGTACTTC. V usage is TRBV19 and J usage is TRBJ2-7; 7 bases agree with TRBD2. With 4 bases clipped from V and 2 bases from J, the junction kept 5 bases outside the gene matches. This CDR3 has 14 residues. CDR1 is LNHDA, CDR2 SQIVND, per germline (reference sequence).

About this clonotype itself: This may stem from a read error, because a much larger clone lies one nucleotide away. The V gene is TRBV5-1, the J gene TRBJ2-3; 9 bases match TRBD2. The V gene end was trimmed by 0 bases and the J gene end by 8 bases; junction bases not matched to a gene: 10. The CDR3 contains 16 residues. Germline CDR1 is SGHRS and CDR2 is YFSETQ. The CDR3 region has the DNA TGCGCCAGCAGCTTGGCAGCGGGAGGTCCCGCAGGTACGCAGTATTTT. Residues: CASSLAAGGPAGTQYF.